This T cell receptor beta chain is from a study of coeliac disease (dated by TCRdb to 2021 to 2024). Study-level background: Each coeliac patient fell into one of three classes: newly diagnosed active disease, refractory coeliac disease type I, or disease kept under control by a gluten-free diet. A patient counted as having refractory coeliac disease type I if there was no response to a gluten-free diet for over 12 months and the intraepithelial cells were immunophenotypically normal. High-resolution HLA typing was unavailable, so biased TRBV7-2 usage was queried as a proof of principle. Next-generation sequencing of rearranged TRB and TRG CDR3 regions was applied to small intestinal lymphocyte fractions from coeliac and non-coeliac patients. The study set out to describe the TR repertoires of small intestinal T cells in active coeliac disease, refractory type I coeliac disease, and coeliac disease treated with a gluten-free diet. Of the 30 or so patients in the full study, approximately 22 had coeliac disease confirmed by serology and 8 were controls with non-small intestinal disorders. TRB sequencing worked for samples from 26 to 30 subjects, and these included 24 paired bulk unsorted intraepithelial and lamina propria cell samples.

Aliquots of approximately 500,000 cells were frozen in DMSO/FBS in liquid nitrogen, and a single aliquot per fraction was used for sequencing. Every one of the 30 study patients had an endoscopy and a small intestinal biopsy. To release intraepithelial cells, biopsies were stirred at 37 degrees Celsius for one hour in RPMI containing EGTA, MgCl2 and 1% FBS. Genomic DNA was extracted from frozen unsorted cell fractions using the Qiagen DNeasy blood extraction kit. Regarding this clone: What this receptor recognizes is not known. No quality values exist for individual bases; no much larger clone is one base distant.

The CDR3, cysteine through phenylalanine, is 14 amino acids long. Only the CDR3 portion is preserved as DNA: 42 bases, with reading frame beginning at the first base. The library relied on the immunoSEQ multiplex PCR assay. The TR loci were subjected to amplification by multiplexed PCR, for which V gene segments served as targets of the forward primers and J gene segments as targets of the reverse primers. The amplified CDR3 regions were sequenced using the Illumina HiSeq System. The study's own analysis went as follows. To strip out PCR and sequencing errors and collapse the data into unique sequences, a nearest-neighbour algorithm merged closely related reads. Each repertoire was summarised by clonality and by T cell density, with T cell density defined as TR molecules per amount of genomic DNA input. Public TRs were defined as CDR3 amino acid sequences in at least 80% of unsorted samples, then tested for differential abundance between coeliac and control samples. Disease-group differences in clonality and density were tested with Kruskal-Wallis tests followed by Dunn post-tests. In TCRdb, the immuneACCESS table is reduced to in-frame sequences with V and J assigned. These tables do not hold every clone; where another copy was compared, an unresolved V gene accounts for under half, and the others remain unexplained. The V and J calls and clone size come from that table; D and trimming were worked out from the DNA. This sample has about 8,000 clones in its table, and 50% to 70% of those were observed once. Of the sample, 8.5% to 10% is held by the ten largest clones.

What the authors observed across the whole study: Separating intraepithelial cells from lamina propria cells did not give high-purity fractions, so cross-contamination between the two compartments may have occurred. Active coeliac intraepithelial and lamina propria samples had lower TRB and TRG repertoire clonality than controls, suggesting that diverse T cells were recruited. TRB repertoires were mostly private, with most amino acid sequences found in only one sample, and V-gene usage showed no significant difference between disease groups. The approach was considered by the authors to be unsuitable for unbiased detection of gliadin-specific T cells, as gliadin-specific T cells are scarce and rarely shared between patients.

The TCR sequence derives from a woman aged 60-75 years with celiac disease. The receptor chain draws on TRBV12-1 and TRBJ1-5. TRBV12-1 is an annotated pseudogene. Sequencing was done on a sample of intraepithelial lymphocytes from the gut. The cell subset or site tag for this specimen amounts to: intraepithelial cell (IEC) fraction of small intestinal biopsy. The nucleotide sequence reads as follows: TGTGCCAGTCTGGACTGCGACTCGAACAAGCCCCAGCATTTT. Its product reads: CASLDCDSNKPQHF.